The rows below give T cell receptor beta chains drawn from one sample of a study of human T cells and chemical hapten exposure. In TCRdb, the RACE reads were re-called with MiXCR into one record per CDR3 protein. The table includes approximately 340,000 distinct CDR3 sequences, around 7% detected once. The material was whole blood, obtained in connection with sensitization to the hapten diphenylcyclopropenone (DPC). The receptors originated from a woman younger than 35 with alopecia areata. Some clones in this sample may be carry-over from other donors' samples. Each CDR3 is given with its conserved first and last residue. D genes are given only for firm matches. Size tells how often a clone was seen (once, few, many) or the class of an expanded clone, and some rows leave it out.

-	few	TRBJ1-4	TRBV4-3	14	TGCGCCAGCAGCCGAGAGACAGGAGGGGAAAAACTGTTTTTT	CASSRETGGEKLFF
-	few	TRBJ1-5	TRBV28	16	TGTGCCAGCAGTAGACACAGGAGACATAGCAATCAGCCCCAGCATTTT	CASSRHRRHSNQPQHF
-	-	TRBJ2-3	TRBV3-1	13	TGTGCCAGCAGCCAAGGGGGGTCGGGTACGCAGTATTTT	CASSQGGSGTQYF
-	many	TRBJ1-4	TRBV7-9	14	TGTGCCAGCAGCTTAGGCCAGAGCGATGAAAAACTGTTTTTT	CASSLGQSDEKLFF
-	few	TRBJ1-5	TRBV6-5	12	TGTGCCAGCAGCCCCCCCGGGGGATCCCAGCATTTT	CASSPPGGSQHF
-	few	TRBJ1-1	TRBV20-1	14	TGCAGTGCTAGAGTCGCAGGGTCCACCACTGAAGCTTTCTTT	CSARVAGSTTEAFF
-	few	TRBJ2-1	TRBV15	16	TGTGCCACCAGCAGAGATGGCAGCGGGCAATACAATGAGCAGTTCTTC	CATSRDGSGQYNEQFF
-	many	TRBJ1-1	TRBV27	14	TGTGCCAGCAGTTTACGGGGCGGTTACACTGAAGCTTTCTTT	CASSLRGGYTEAFF
TRBD1	many	TRBJ1-1	TRBV7-2	15	TGTGCCAGCAGCTGGAGGACAGGGATGAACACTGAAGCTTTCTTT	CASSWRTGMNTEAFF
-	-	TRBJ1-1	TRBV4-3	16	TGCGCCAGCAGCCAAGTCAATACGTACATGAACACTGAAGCTTTCTTT	CASSQVNTYMNTEAFF
TRBD1	few	TRBJ1-1	TRBV6-5	13	TGTGCCAGCGGGACAGGGGCTAACACTGAAGCTTTCTTT	CASGTGANTEAFF
-	many	TRBJ1-3	TRBV7-9	12	TGTGCCAGCTCAGTCCCTGGAAACACCATATATTTT	CASSVPGNTIYF
TRBD1	few	TRBJ1-2	TRBV6-5	13	TGTGCCAGCAGCAACAACAGGGGAGACAACTACACCTTC	CASSNNRGDNYTF
TRBD2	many	TRBJ2-3	TRBV6-2/TRBV6-3	15	TGTGCCAGCAGACTACTAGCGGGGGGGACAGATACGCAGTATTTT	CASRLLAGGTDTQYF
-	-	TRBJ2-7	TRBV28	12	TGTGCCAGCCAGGTTGGGACCTACGAGCAGTACTTC	CASQVGTYEQYF
-	few	TRBJ2-3	TRBV15	14	TGTGCCACCAGCAGAGAGAAAGGAGCAGATACGCAGTATTTT	CATSREKGADTQYF
TRBD2	many	TRBJ2-7	TRBV5-5	16	TGTGCCAGCAGTCCCGAAAGAGCGGGGGGGCCCTCCGAGCAGTACTTC	CASSPERAGGPSEQYF
-	-	TRBJ1-4	TRBV12-3/TRBV12-4	13	TGTGCCAGCCAACGAGGGCTGGGGGAAAAACTGTTTTTT	CASQRGLGEKLFF
TRBD2	many	TRBJ2-1	TRBV4-2	21	TGTGCCAGCAGCCAAGCTCCCAAGATCCAACTAGCGGGGGGACTTCACAATGAGCAGTTCTTC	CASSQAPKIQLAGGLHNEQFF
TRBD2	few	TRBJ2-2	TRBV7-2	15	TGTGCCAGCAGCTTCGCGGGGGGGAGCACCGGGGAGCTGTTTTTT	CASSFAGGSTGELFF
TRBD1	-	TRBJ1-5	TRBV7-2	14	TGTGCCAGCAGCTCGGACAGGGGGTTTCGGCCCCAGCATTTT	CASSSDRGFRPQHF
TRBD2	many	TRBJ2-5	TRBV5-1	15	TGCGCCAGCAGCTTGGTCGCGGGGGGGCAGGAGACCCAGTACTTC	CASSLVAGGQETQYF
-	-	TRBJ1-1	TRBV12-3/TRBV12-4	14	TGTGCCAGCCGCACGAGAAGGGGGAACACTGAAGCTTTCTTT	CASRTRRGNTEAFF
TRBD1	many	TRBJ1-1	TRBV5-1	14	TGCGCCAGCAGCATGGGACAGGAGGACACTGAAGCTTTCTTT	CASSMGQEDTEAFF
TRBD2	-	TRBJ2-2	TRBV6-1	19	TGTGCCAGCAGACACCTTCCAAAGATCCCGGGACTAGCTACCGGGGAGCTGTTTTTT	CASRHLPKIPGLATGELFF
TRBD1	few	TRBJ1-2	TRBV12-3/TRBV12-4	13	TGTGCCAGCAGTTGGGACAGGCAGTATGGCTACACCTTC	CASSWDRQYGYTF
-	few	TRBJ2-7	TRBV6-1	13	TGTGCCGGACGGTTGGCCCACTCCTACGAGCAGTACTTC	CAGRLAHSYEQYF
TRBD1	-	TRBJ1-1	TRBV6-1	16	TGTGCCAGCAGTGAAGTGGGGACAGGGTGGAACACTGAAGCTTTCTTT	CASSEVGTGWNTEAFF
-	few	TRBJ1-5	TRBV15	20	TGTGCCACCAGCAGTTTTATTAGCGGGCAGGGAAAGGGAAGCAATCAGCCCCAGCATTTT	CATSSFISGQGKGSNQPQHF
-	few	TRBJ1-1	TRBV11-1	14	TGTGCCAGCAGCTTATCCGACACGGGCACTGAAGCTTTCTTT	CASSLSDTGTEAFF
-	-	TRBJ2-2	TRBV4-2	16	TGTGCCAGCAGCCAAGATTGGGGGCAGAACACCGGGGAGCTGTTTTTT	CASSQDWGQNTGELFF
TRBD2	few	TRBJ2-2	TRBV5-6	16	TGTGCCAGCAGCTTGCCCCGGGGGGGCCGAACCGGGGAGCTGTTTTTT	CASSLPRGGRTGELFF
-	many	TRBJ2-3	TRBV4-3	15	TGCGCCAGCAGCCGAGATACTTCGGGGGCAGATACGCAGTATTTT	CASSRDTSGADTQYF
TRBD1	many	TRBJ2-4	TRBV5-1	15	TGCGCCAGCAGCACGACAACCGGACAGGAAAACATTCAGTACTTC	CASSTTTGQENIQYF
TRBD1	-	TRBJ2-6	TRBV20-1	16	TGCAGTGCTAGAGGGCAGGGGGCGGCTGGGGCCAACGTCCTGACTTTC	CSARGQGAAGANVLTF
-	-	TRBJ1-5	TRBV5-1	16	TGCGCCAGCAGCTTGTACTTGGGCGGCTTGAGGCAGCCCCAGCATTTT	CASSLYLGGLRQPQHF
TRBD1	-	TRBJ1-6	TRBV6-5	14	TGTGCCAGCAGTAGAGGGACAGGGAATCCACCCCTCCACTTT	CASSRGTGNPPLHF
-	few	TRBJ1-2	TRBV29-1	14	TGCAGCGTTGAAGTTGGTGCAGGGCCCTATGGCTACACCTTC	CSVEVGAGPYGYTF
-	few	TRBJ1-2	TRBV28	11	TGTGCCAGCAGTTTGCAGGTTGGCTACACCTTC	CASSLQVGYTF
-	few	TRBJ2-3	TRBV20-1	11	TGCAGTGCTAGGGGCCGGGTTACGCAGTATTTT	CSARGRVTQYF
-	-	TRBJ1-3	TRBV12-3/TRBV12-4	16	TGTGCCAGCAGTTCCTGGACAGTTTACTCTGGAAACACCATATATTTT	CASSSWTVYSGNTIYF
-	many	TRBJ1-5	TRBV7-2	12	TGTGCCAGCAGCTTAGACAATCAGCCCCAGCATTTT	CASSLDNQPQHF
-	-	TRBJ2-1	TRBV20-1	14	TGCAGTGCTAGTGGAAGGGGCGGCAGCAATGAGCAGTTCTTC	CSASGRGGSNEQFF
-	few	TRBJ2-7	TRBV5-4	10	TGTGCCAGCAACATATACGAGCAGTACTTC	CASNIYEQYF
-	-	TRBJ2-4	TRBV5-1	17	TGCGCCAGCAGCTTGGCCTCTTCGACACAGGGGACTAACATTCAGTACTTC	CASSLASSTQGTNIQYF
TRBD2	-	TRBJ2-1	TRBV27	13	TGTGCCAGCAGTTTACCGGGAGGCGATGAGCAGTTCTTC	CASSLPGGDEQFF